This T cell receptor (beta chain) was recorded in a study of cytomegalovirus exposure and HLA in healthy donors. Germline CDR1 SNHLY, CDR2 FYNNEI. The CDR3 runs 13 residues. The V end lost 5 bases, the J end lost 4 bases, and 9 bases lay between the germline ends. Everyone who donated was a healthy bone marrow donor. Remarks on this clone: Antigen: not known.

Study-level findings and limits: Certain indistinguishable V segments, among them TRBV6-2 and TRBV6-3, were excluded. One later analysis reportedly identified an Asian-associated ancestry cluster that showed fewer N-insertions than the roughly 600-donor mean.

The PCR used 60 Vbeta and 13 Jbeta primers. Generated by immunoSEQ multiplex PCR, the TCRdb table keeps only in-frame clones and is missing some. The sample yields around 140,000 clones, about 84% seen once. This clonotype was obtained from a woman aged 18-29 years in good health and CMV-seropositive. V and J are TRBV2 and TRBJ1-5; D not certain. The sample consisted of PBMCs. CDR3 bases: TGTGCCAGCAGTCGGGATTATAATCAGCCCCAGCATTTT. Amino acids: CASSRDYNQPQHF.